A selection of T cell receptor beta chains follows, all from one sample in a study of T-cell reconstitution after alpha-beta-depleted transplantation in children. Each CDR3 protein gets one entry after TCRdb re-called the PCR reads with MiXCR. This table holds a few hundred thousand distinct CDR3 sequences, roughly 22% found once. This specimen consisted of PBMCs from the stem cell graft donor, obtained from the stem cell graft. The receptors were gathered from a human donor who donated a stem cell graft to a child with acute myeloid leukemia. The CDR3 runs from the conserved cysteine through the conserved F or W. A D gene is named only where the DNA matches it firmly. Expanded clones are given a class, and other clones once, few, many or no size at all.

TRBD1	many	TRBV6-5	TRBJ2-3	TGTGCCAGCAGTTACGTCAGGGGGCCAAGCACAGATACGCAGTATTTT	CASSYVRGPSTDTQYF
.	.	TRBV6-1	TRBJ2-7	TGTGCCAGCACCCCAGCTCCGAACTCCTACGAGCAGTACTTC	CASTPAPNSYEQYF
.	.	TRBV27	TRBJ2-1	TGTGCCAGCCTGGGGCCTTTCCCCTACAATGAGCAGTTCTTC	CASLGPFPYNEQFF
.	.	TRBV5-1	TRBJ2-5	TGCGCCAATACCCCTGGCAGGGAGAAGCGTCGGTTGGAGACCCAGTACTTC	CANTPGREKRRLETQYF
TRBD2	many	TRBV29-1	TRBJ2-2	TGCAGCGTTGTTTGGGAACAACTGACTAGCGGCACCGGGGAGCTGTTTTTT	CSVVWEQLTSGTGELFF
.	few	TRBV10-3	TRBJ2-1	TGTGCCGCGGCCAGGGTCGTTGGTAATGAGCAGTTCTTC	CAAARVVGNEQFF
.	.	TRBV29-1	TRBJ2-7	TGCAGCGTTGAAGGGAGGTCGGCCTACGAGCAGTACTTC	CSVEGRSAYEQYF
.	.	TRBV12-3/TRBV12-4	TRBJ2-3	TGTGCCAGCAAGACAGTTTCTAGCACAGATACGCATTATTTT	CASKTVSSTDTHYF
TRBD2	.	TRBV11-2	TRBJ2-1	TGTGCCAGCAGCTTCCGGGGACTAGCCCACAATGAGCAGTTCTTC	CASSFRGLAHNEQFF
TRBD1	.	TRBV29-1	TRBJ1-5	TGCAGCGTTGCCCCGGGACAGGGACAGCCCCAGCATTTT	CSVAPGQGQPQHF
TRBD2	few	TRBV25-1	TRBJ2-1	TGTGCCAGCAGTCCGATGCAAAATCTAGCGGGAGGGAGCTCCTACAATGAGCAGTTCTTC	CASSPMQNLAGGSSYNEQFF
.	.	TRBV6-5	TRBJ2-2	TGTGCCAGCAGGATCAGTGCAGGCGGCAACACCGGGGAGCTGTTTTTT	CASRISAGGNTGELFF
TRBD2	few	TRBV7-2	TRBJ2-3	TGTGCCAGCAGCTCACCGGGACTAGCGGCAGATACGCAGTATTTT	CASSSPGLAADTQYF
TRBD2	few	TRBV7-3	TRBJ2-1	TGTGCCAGCAGCTTCCATTGGAGCGGGATCGATGAGCAGTTCTTC	CASSFHWSGIDEQFF
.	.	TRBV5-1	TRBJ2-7	TGCGCCAGCAGAGGTGGTGGTTCGGCTAGTAGTGACGAGCAGTACTTC	CASRGGGSASSDEQYF
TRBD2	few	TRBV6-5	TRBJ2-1	TGTGCCAGCAGTTACTGGGGGGGGTCCTACAATGAGCAGTTCTTC	CASSYWGGSYNEQFF
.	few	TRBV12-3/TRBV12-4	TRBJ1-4	TGTGCCAGCACCACCCTAATACATAAGGGGTTGACTAATGAAAAACTGTTTTTT	CASTTLIHKGLTNEKLFF
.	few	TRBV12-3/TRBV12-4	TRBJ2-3	TGTGCCAGCAGTTCCGGACTGCCGTTCGCAGATACGCAGTATTTT	CASSSGLPFADTQYF
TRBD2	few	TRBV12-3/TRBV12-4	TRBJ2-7	TGTGCCAGCAGTTTAGTTTACGGCGGGAGTTCCTACGAGCAGTACTTC	CASSLVYGGSSYEQYF
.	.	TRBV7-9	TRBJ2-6	TGTGCCAGCAGCTGGGCGGCTGGGGCCAACGTCCTGACTTTC	CASSWAAGANVLTF
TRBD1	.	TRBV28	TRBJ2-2	TGTGCCAGCAGTTCGGGACAGGGCACCGGGGAGCTGTTTTTT	CASSSGQGTGELFF
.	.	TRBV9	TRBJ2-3	TGTGCCAGCAGCGTAGCACTCACAGATACGCAGTATTTT	CASSVALTDTQYF
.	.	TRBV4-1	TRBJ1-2	TGCGCCAGCAGCCAAGATTGGAGGGCAGGATCTAACTATGGCTACACCTTC	CASSQDWRAGSNYGYTF
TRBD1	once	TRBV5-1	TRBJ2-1	TGCGCCAGCAGCTCGGCCGGGACAGAGTACAATGAGCAGTTCTTC	CASSSAGTEYNEQFF
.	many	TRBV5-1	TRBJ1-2	TGCGCCAGCAGCCCCACCCAGGGTTCAGGGGCGAGTCGCACCTTC	CASSPTQGSGASRTF
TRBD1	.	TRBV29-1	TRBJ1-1	TGCAGCGTTGCGGGACAGGGTTCGAAAACTGAAGCTTTCTTT	CSVAGQGSKTEAFF
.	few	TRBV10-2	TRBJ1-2	TGCGCCAGCAGCCTAGGTGGTCCGGACTATGGCTACACCTTC	CASSLGGPDYGYTF
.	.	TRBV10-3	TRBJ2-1	TGTGCCATCAGCGACAGGGAGGGCTACAATGAGCAGTTCTTC	CAISDREGYNEQFF
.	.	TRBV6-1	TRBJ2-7	TGTGCCAGCAGAACCAAGCGGTCCCCCTACGAGCAGTACTTC	CASRTKRSPYEQYF
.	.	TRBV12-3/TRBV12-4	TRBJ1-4	TGTGCCAGCAGTTGGGGAAGACAGACCTCTAATGAAAAACTGTTTTTT	CASSWGRQTSNEKLFF
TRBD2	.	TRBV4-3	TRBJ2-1	TGCGCCAGCAGCCACCATCTAGCGGGTAATGAGCAGTTCTTC	CASSHHLAGNEQFF
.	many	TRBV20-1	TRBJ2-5	TGCAGTGCTAGAGAATGGGGAAGGGGGTGGGAGACCCAGTACTTC	CSAREWGRGWETQYF
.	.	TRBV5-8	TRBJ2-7	TGTGCCAGCAGCTTGGCATACCCCTACGAGCAGTACTTC	CASSLAYPYEQYF
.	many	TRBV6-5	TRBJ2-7	TGTGCCAGCAGACCGGACGGCGCCTACGAGCAGTACTTC	CASRPDGAYEQYF
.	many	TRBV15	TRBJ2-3	TGTGCCACCAGCAGAGAAGGGGGCACAGATACGCAGTATTTT	CATSREGGTDTQYF
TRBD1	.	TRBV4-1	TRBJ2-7	TGCGCCAGCAGCCAAGAGGGGACAGGGGGCTACGAGCAGTACTTC	CASSQEGTGGYEQYF
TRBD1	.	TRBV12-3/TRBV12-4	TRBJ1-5	TGTGCCAGCAGCGGGACAGGGGGCCATCAGCCCCAGCATTTT	CASSGTGGHQPQHF
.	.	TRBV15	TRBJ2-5	TGTGCCACCAGCAGAGATCCCGAGGTGGGGGAGACCCAGTACTTC	CATSRDPEVGETQYF
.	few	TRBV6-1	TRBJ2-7	TGTGCCAGCCGGAGGGAGAGCTCCTACGAGCAGTACTTC	CASRRESSYEQYF
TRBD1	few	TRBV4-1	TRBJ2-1	TGCGCCAGCAGCCAGGGACAGGCGGTCTACAATGAGCAGTTCTTC	CASSQGQAVYNEQFF
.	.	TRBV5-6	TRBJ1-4	TGTGCCAGCAGCCGGGCAGGGGTCGGTGAAAAACTGTTTTTT	CASSRAGVGEKLFF
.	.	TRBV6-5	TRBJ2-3	TGTGCCAGCAGTTACTCAGGCCAGGGGGGGACAGATACGCAGTATTTT	CASSYSGQGGTDTQYF
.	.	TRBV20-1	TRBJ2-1	TGCAGTGCTCCACTGGGCCGGGATAGTGTTGAGCAGTTCTTC	CSAPLGRDSVEQFF